These T cell receptor beta chains were read from a single sample in a study of T cell repertoires in ileal Crohn's disease. Generated by immunoSEQ multiplex PCR, the TCRdb table keeps only in-frame clones and is missing some. The sample lists several thousand clones; 69% were seen once. Sequencing was performed on ileal tissue. The receptors come from an adult with Crohn's disease. CDR3s include the opening cysteine and the closing phenylalanine or tryptophan. D genes are given only for firm matches. Clone size is shown for a subset of rows, as once, few, many or a class of expanded clone.

>TRBJ2-4|-|TRBV28|-
CASSLLGGAGNIQYF
TGTGCCAGCAGTTTATTGGGTGGGGCGGGAAACATTCAGTACTTC
>TRBJ1-1|-|TRBV5-6|-
CASSYRQIMNTEAFF
TGTGCCAGCAGCTACCGACAGATTATGAACACTGAAGCTTTCTTT
>TRBJ2-5|TRBD2|TRBV7-2|-
CASSSMTTSSGTQYF
TGTGCCAGCAGCTCCATGACGACTAGCTCGGGGACCCAGTACTTC
>TRBJ2-2|TRBD2|TRBV5-1|-
CASSGTSGNTGELFF
TGCGCCAGCAGCGGGACTAGCGGGAACACCGGGGAGCTGTTTTTT
>TRBJ1-1|TRBD1|TRBV23-1|-
CASSHETGLDTEAFF
TGCGCCAGCAGTCATGAGACAGGGTTGGACACTGAAGCTTTCTTT
>TRBJ1-1|-|TRBV20-1|few
CSARDFGEAFF
TGCAGTGCTAGAGATTTTGGTGAAGCTTTCTTT
>TRBJ1-1|-|TRBV4-2|few
CASSQEPSGQGGNTEAFF
TGTGCCAGCAGCCAAGAACCCTCGGGTCAGGGAGGGAACACTGAAGCTTTCTTT
>TRBJ1-2|TRBD1|TRBV28|few
CASSSGGTDFSFYGYTF
TGTGCCAGCAGTTCAGGGGGGACAGATTTTTCTTTCTATGGCTACACCTTC
>TRBJ1-2|-|TRBV30|-
CASKPLFEANYGYTF
TGTGCCTCGAAACCCCTTTTTGAAGCTAACTATGGCTACACCTTC
>TRBJ1-3|TRBD1|TRBV7-2|few
CASSPLGSGGEGNTIYF
TGTGCCAGCAGCCCTTTGGGGTCAGGGGGCGAAGGAAACACCATATATTTT
>TRBJ2-5|-|TRBV6-5|once
CASSFVFGAQETQYF
TGTGCCAGCAGTTTTGTTTTCGGTGCTCAAGAGACCCAGTACTTC
>TRBJ1-5|TRBD1|TRBV28|-
CASNSPDRGDQPQHF
TGTGCCAGCAACTCACCGGACAGGGGGGATCAGCCCCAGCATTTT
>TRBJ2-5|-|TRBV19|-
CASGGKETQYF
TGTGCCAGTGGGGGGAAGGAGACCCAGTACTTC
>TRBJ2-2|TRBD1|TRBV29-1|-
CSVGQGAQTGELFF
TGCAGCGTAGGACAGGGGGCTCAAACCGGGGAGCTGTTTTTT
>TRBJ1-1|TRBD1|TRBV5-1|-
CASSLRGLNTEAFF
TGCGCCAGCAGCTTGAGGGGGCTGAACACTGAAGCTTTCTTT
>TRBJ1-1|-|TRBV12-5|-
CASGRGGTEAFF
TGTGCTAGTGGCCGGGGAGGCACTGAAGCTTTCTTT
>TRBJ2-1|-|TRBV10-3|-
CASKSSYNEQFF
TGTGCCTCAAAAAGCTCCTACAATGAGCAGTTCTTC
>TRBJ1-4|-|TRBV7-9|-
CASSAGGNEKLFF
TGTGCCAGCAGCGCGGGGGGAAATGAAAAACTGTTTTTT
>TRBJ2-1|TRBD2|TRBV6-4|-
CASSDSERTSLNEQFF
TGTGCCAGCAGTGACTCCGAACGGACTAGCTTGAATGAGCAGTTCTTC
>TRBJ2-5|-|TRBV6-5|once
CASSYGQLQETQYF
TGTGCCAGCAGCTATGGACAGCTCCAAGAGACCCAGTACTTC
>TRBJ2-2|-|TRBV9|-
CASSARGGNTGELFF
TGTGCCAGCAGCGCACGAGGGGGGAACACCGGGGAGCTGTTTTTT
>TRBJ2-5|-|TRBV6-1|-
CASSGRLAFDQETQYF
TGTGCCAGCAGTGGGCGGCTAGCGTTTGACCAAGAGACCCAGTACTTC
>TRBJ2-1|-|TRBV2|-
CASSDPSRGYEQFF
TGTGCCAGCAGTGATCCGAGCAGGGGATATGAGCAGTTCTTC
>TRBJ1-4|-|TRBV5-1|-
CASSSMGTSEKLFF
TGCGCCAGCAGCTCGATGGGTACTAGTGAAAAACTGTTTTTT
>TRBJ2-1|TRBD2|TRBV4-1|-
CASSQGPAGGFNEQFF
TGCGCCAGCAGCCAAGGCCCAGCGGGAGGCTTCAATGAGCAGTTCTTC
>TRBJ2-5|-|TRBV7-2|-
CASSLSLGETQYF
TGTGCCAGCAGCTTGAGTTTGGGGGAGACCCAGTACTTC
>TRBJ1-1|TRBD1|TRBV30|-
CAWRDRGTEAFF
TGTGCCTGGAGGGACAGGGGAACTGAAGCTTTCTTT
>TRBJ1-1|-|TRBV7-2|-
CASRSSGNTEAFF
TGTGCCAGCAGGTCCTCGGGGAACACTGAAGCTTTCTTT
>TRBJ1-2|-|TRBV4-2|-
CASTQREGDHYGYTF
TGTGCCAGCACCCAAAGAGAAGGGGACCACTATGGCTACACCTTC
>TRBJ2-5|-|TRBV4-2|-
CASSQDSRGQMTQYF
TGTGCCAGCAGCCAAGATTCGAGGGGCCAGATGACCCAGTACTTC
>TRBJ1-1|-|TRBV19|-
CASKGSTEAFF
TGTGCCAGTAAAGGGAGCACTGAAGCTTTCTTT
>TRBJ2-1|-|TRBV18|-
CASSPEGPPRVEQFF
TGTGCCAGCTCACCGGAGGGGCCCCCGAGAGTTGAGCAGTTCTTC
>TRBJ2-3|TRBD2|TRBV11-2|-
CASSQTSEADTQYF
TGTGCCAGCAGTCAGACTAGCGAGGCAGATACGCAGTATTTT
>TRBJ1-1|-|TRBV6-1|-
CASSEVGIDLGNTEAFF
TGTGCCAGCAGTGAAGTGGGAATCGATCTAGGGAACACTGAAGCTTTCTTT
>TRBJ1-5|TRBD1|TRBV19|medium-sized
CASLRDRGTNQPQHF
TGTGCCAGCCTAAGGGACAGAGGGACCAATCAGCCCCAGCATTTT
>TRBJ2-1|-|TRBV6-5|-
CASRARGYRDEQFF
TGTGCCAGCAGGGCCCGAGGGTACAGGGACGAGCAGTTCTTC
>TRBJ1-1|TRBD1|TRBV4-2|-
CASSWGQGGTEAFF
TGTGCCAGCAGCTGGGGACAGGGGGGGACTGAAGCTTTCTTT
>TRBJ2-1|-|TRBV7-8|-
CASSLEGKSSYNEQFF
TGTGCCAGCAGCTTAGAAGGTAAAAGCTCCTACAATGAGCAGTTCTTC
>TRBJ2-3|-|TRBV4-3|once
CASSQDGSRGSSSVDTQYF
TGCGCCAGCAGCCAAGATGGATCGAGAGGGAGTTCTTCTGTAGATACGCAGTATTTT
>TRBJ1-5|-|TRBV4-1|large
CASSPRGAEQPQHF
TGCGCCAGCAGCCCCCGGGGAGCGGAGCAGCCCCAGCATTTT
>TRBJ2-3|TRBD1|TRBV4-3|large
CASSPGTGGSTDTQYF
TGCGCCAGCAGCCCAGGAACAGGGGGAAGCACAGATACGCAGTATTTT
>TRBJ2-4|-|TRBV23-1|-
CASLGDTADGEGKNIQYF
TGCGCCAGTTTAGGGGACACCGCAGACGGAGAGGGAAAAAACATTCAGTACTTC
>TRBJ1-1|-|TRBV6-1|-
CASNWGTEAFF
TGTGCCAGCAACTGGGGGACTGAAGCTTTCTTT
>TRBJ2-7|TRBD2|TRBV30|-
CAWSGGSGRGAYF
TGTGCCTGGAGTGGGGGTAGCGGGAGAGGGGCGTACTTC
>TRBJ2-6|TRBD1|TRBV9|-
CASSVGQGAGANVLTF
TGTGCCAGCAGCGTAGGACAGGGAGCTGGGGCCAACGTCCTGACTTTC
>TRBJ1-4|TRBD1|TRBV18|-
CASSSGQGASNEKLFF
TGTGCCAGCTCATCGGGACAGGGGGCAAGTAATGAAAAACTGTTTTTT
>TRBJ1-2|-|TRBV6-6|-
CASSYAGSGYTF
TGTGCCAGCAGTTACGCGGGGAGCGGCTACACCTTC
>TRBJ2-1|-|TRBV9|-
CASSVGGSTYNEQFF
TGTGCCAGCAGCGTAGGGGGGAGCACCTACAATGAGCAGTTCTTC